This is a list of T cell receptor beta chains from one sample in a study of cytomegalovirus exposure and HLA in healthy donors. Libraries were prepared by immunoSEQ multiplex PCR; TCRdb keeps only in-frame clonotypes and omits some of them. This sample has around 99,000 clones, with roughly two thirds found just once. Sequencing used PBMCs. The receptors were gathered from a man aged 35 to 55 in good health and CMV-seronegative. Both conserved end residues are part of each CDR3. The order of the fields is V gene, D gene, clone size, J gene, CDR3 protein, CDR3 DNA. The D gene is left open where the match is weak. The size field is filled for only some rows; it gives once, few, many or a size class.

v_gene: TRBV6-6
d_gene: -
abundance: once
j_gene: TRBJ1-2
CDR3aa: CASRLDKNGYTF
CDR3nt: TGTGCCAGCAGACTCGACAAGAATGGCTACACCTTC

v_gene: TRBV5-1
d_gene: TRBD1
abundance: -
j_gene: TRBJ1-1
CDR3aa: CASSLPGGIQGAGTEAFF
CDR3nt: TGCGCCAGCAGCTTGCCCGGCGGGATACAGGGGGCCGGAACTGAAGCTTTCTTT

v_gene: TRBV12-5
d_gene: -
abundance: -
j_gene: TRBJ1-5
CDR3aa: CASGLFQVSSNQPQHF
CDR3nt: TGTGCTAGTGGTTTGTTCCAGGTTTCGAGCAATCAGCCCCAGCATTTT

v_gene: TRBV15
d_gene: -
abundance: -
j_gene: TRBJ2-7
CDR3aa: CATSRDRPGQIYPHEQYF
CDR3nt: TGTGCCACCAGCAGAGATAGGCCAGGACAGATCTACCCCCACGAGCAGTACTTC

v_gene: TRBV7-6
d_gene: -
abundance: -
j_gene: TRBJ2-3
CDR3aa: CASSLGTRGGSVLGDTQYF
CDR3nt: TGTGCCAGCAGCTTAGGAACGAGAGGGGGATCGGTTTTAGGAGATACGCAGTATTTT

v_gene: TRBV6-6
d_gene: -
abundance: -
j_gene: TRBJ1-5
CDR3aa: CASSYTTGSNQPQHF
CDR3nt: TGTGCCAGCAGTTATACTACAGGATCCAATCAGCCCCAGCATTTT

v_gene: TRBV29-1
d_gene: -
abundance: -
j_gene: TRBJ1-1
CDR3aa: CSVEGVSGGNTEAFF
CDR3nt: TGCAGCGTTGAAGGGGTTTCTGGGGGCAACACTGAAGCTTTCTTT

v_gene: TRBV7-9
d_gene: -
abundance: few
j_gene: TRBJ1-1
CDR3aa: CASSSPRPEAFF
CDR3nt: TGTGCCAGCAGCTCGCCCAGGCCTGAAGCTTTCTTT

v_gene: TRBV28
d_gene: TRBD1
abundance: -
j_gene: TRBJ1-4
CDR3aa: CASRPTTGPTSEKLFF
CDR3nt: TGTGCCAGCAGACCGACGACAGGGCCAACTTCTGAAAAACTGTTTTTT

v_gene: TRBV7-9
d_gene: TRBD1
abundance: -
j_gene: TRBJ1-5
CDR3aa: CASSLDRQGVVGNQPQHF
CDR3nt: TGTGCCAGCAGCTTAGATAGACAGGGGGTAGTGGGCAATCAGCCCCAGCATTTT

v_gene: TRBV19
d_gene: TRBD2
abundance: -
j_gene: TRBJ2-1
CDR3aa: CASSIVAGEYNEQFF
CDR3nt: TGTGCCAGTAGTATAGTAGCGGGGGAATACAATGAGCAGTTCTTC

v_gene: TRBV18
d_gene: -
abundance: -
j_gene: TRBJ1-1
CDR3aa: CASSAIGATEAFF
CDR3nt: TGTGCCAGCTCCGCCATAGGGGCCACTGAAGCTTTCTTT

v_gene: TRBV4-3
d_gene: TRBD1
abundance: -
j_gene: TRBJ2-7
CDR3aa: CASSPGTGVEQYF
CDR3nt: TGCGCCAGCAGCCCGGGGACAGGGGTAGAGCAGTACTTC

v_gene: TRBV6-5
d_gene: -
abundance: -
j_gene: TRBJ2-7
CDR3aa: CASSPQGARNYEQYF
CDR3nt: TGTGCCAGCAGCCCACAGGGCGCAAGGAACTACGAGCAGTACTTC

v_gene: TRBV25-1
d_gene: TRBD1
abundance: -
j_gene: TRBJ1-2
CDR3aa: CASSPGTGYGYTF
CDR3nt: TGTGCCAGCAGCCCCGGGACAGGCTATGGCTACACCTTC